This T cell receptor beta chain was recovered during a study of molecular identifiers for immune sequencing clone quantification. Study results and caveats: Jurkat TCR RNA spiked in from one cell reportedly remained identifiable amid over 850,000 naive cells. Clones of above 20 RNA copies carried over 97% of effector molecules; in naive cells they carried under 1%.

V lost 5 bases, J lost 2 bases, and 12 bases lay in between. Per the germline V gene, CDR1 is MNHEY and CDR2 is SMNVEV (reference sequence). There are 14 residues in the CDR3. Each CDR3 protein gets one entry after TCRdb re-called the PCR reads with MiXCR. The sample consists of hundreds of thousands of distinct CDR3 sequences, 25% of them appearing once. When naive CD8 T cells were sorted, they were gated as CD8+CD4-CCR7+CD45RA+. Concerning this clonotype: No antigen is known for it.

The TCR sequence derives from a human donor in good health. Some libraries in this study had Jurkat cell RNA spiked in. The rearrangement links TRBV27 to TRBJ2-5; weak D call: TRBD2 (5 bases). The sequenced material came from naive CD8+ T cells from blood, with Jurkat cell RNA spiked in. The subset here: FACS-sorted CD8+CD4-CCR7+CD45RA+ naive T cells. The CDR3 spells CASSTRGLQETQYF. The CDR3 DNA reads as TGTGCCAGCAGTACCCGGGGATTACAAGAGACCCAGTACTTC.